The next 24 T cell receptor beta chains were all read from a single sample in a study of T cell changes during pregnancy in multiple sclerosis. The repertoire was sequenced with immunoSEQ multiplex PCR; TCRdb's copy has only in-frame clones and lacks some. This sample has more than 90,000 clones, with approximately 92% found just once. This material consisted of peripheral blood, taken in the second trimester of pregnancy. The source of these receptors is a female donor with multiple sclerosis, enrolled in a pregnancy study.

The chain uses TRBV28 and TRBJ2-4; 8 positions match TRBD1. Germline CDR1 MDHEN, CDR2 SYDVKM. V gave up 3 bases and J gave up 0 bases; unmatched junction bases: 10. The CDR3 consists of 18 residues. CDR3 residues: CASSFATTGGLAKNIQYF. CDR3 bases: TGTGCCAGCAGTTTCGCCACCACAGGGGGTCTAGCCAAAAACATTCAGTACTTC.

The V and J genes are TRBV28 and TRBJ1-1; no clear D gene. This CDR3 contains 16 residues. CDR1 is MDHEN, CDR2 SYDVKM, per germline. The V and J ends lost 3 bases and 0 bases respectively, with 14 bases between them. CDR3 bases: TGTGCCAGCAGTTTTTGGGGAGAAGATATGAACACTGAAGCTTTCTTT. It translates to CASSFWGEDMNTEAFF.

The gene calls are TRBV30 and TRBJ2-1; TRBD2 is a possible D gene (5 bases). The germline gives CDR1 GTSNPN, CDR2 SVGIG (reference sequence). The CDR3 has 17 amino acids. V lost 3 bases, J lost 0 bases, and 18 bases lay in between. The CDR3 coding sequence is TGTGCCTGGAGCCGCCCTATGAGGGTAAGCTCCTACAATGAGCAGTTCTTC. Translation gives CAWSRPMRVSSYNEQFF.

Written as DNA, the CDR3 is TGCGCCAGCAGCCACAATTCAGGGGGCTACCAAGAGACCCAGTACTTC. It encodes CASSHNSGGYQETQYF. V usage is TRBV4-1 and J usage is TRBJ2-5, with TRBD1 matching over 8 bases. The CDR3 totals 16 residues. J was trimmed by 0 bases and V by 3 bases; bases with no gene match: 6. Germline V gene lookup returns CDR1 MGHRA and CDR2 YSYEKL.

As to this clone: This sample includes further DNA sequences coding for the same CDR3. The V call is TRBV30, the J call TRBJ1-1; no reliable D call. The V gene lost 0 bases and the J gene lost 1 base, with 6 bases spanning the gap. The CDR3 runs to 13 residues. Germline CDR1 is GTSNPN and CDR2 is SVGIG (reference sequence). The CDR3 spells CAWSVRGNTEAFF. In DNA, the CDR3 is TGTGCCTGGAGTGTTAGAGGGAACACTGAAGCTTTCTTT.

The V and J genes are TRBV7-2 and TRBJ1-4; D might be TRBD1 (5 bases). Trimming cost V 5 bases and J 5 bases, with 9 bases left between them. The CDR3 totals 13 residues. CDR1 and CDR2 from the germline V gene are SGHTA and FQGNSA. In DNA form, the CDR3 reads TGTGCCAGCAGCGCAGGGCCGAATGAAAAACTGTTTTTT. Translating gives CASSAGPNEKLFF.

V usage is TRBV2 and J usage is TRBJ2-3; weak D call: TRBD2 (6 bases). Trimming removed 2 bases at V and 1 base at J, with 10 bases between. The CDR3 loop spans 15 amino acids. CDR1 is SNHLY, CDR2 FYNNEI, per germline. CDR3 nucleotide sequence: TGTGCCAGCAGTGAACGGCTAGCGCGCACAGATACGCAGTATTTT. This gives the protein CASSERLARTDTQYF.

V usage is TRBV5-4 and J usage is TRBJ2-7; TRBD2 matches at 7 bases. In germline, CDR1 is SGHNT, CDR2 YYREEE (reference sequence). CDR3 length: 15 residues. J was trimmed by 1 base and V by 0 bases; bases with no gene match: 4. CDR3 DNA: TGTGCCAGCAGCTTGGAAGGCGGGAGATCCTACGAGCAGTACTTC. This translates into CASSLEGGRSYEQYF.

In its sample, this clone was seen once. The CDR3 sequence is CASSSAAGGASGYTF. CDR3 in DNA: TGTGCCAGCAGTTCCGCCGCGGGGGGCGCGAGTGGCTACACCTTC. The gene calls are TRBV5-4 and TRBJ1-2; perhaps TRBD1 as D (6 bases). The germline V and J ends were trimmed by 5 bases and 7 bases, with 21 bases remaining between them. Germline CDR1 and CDR2: SGHNT and YYREEE (reference sequence). This CDR3 has 15 residues.

The rearrangement uses TRBV7-2 and TRBJ1-1; possible D gene TRBD1, 5 bases. Looked up from germline, CDR1 is SGHTA and CDR2 is FQGNSA. This CDR3 is built from 14 residues. Trimming stripped 4 bases from V and 0 bases from J, with 9 bases between. The CDR3 region is CASSSLTVNTEAFF. CDR3 nucleotide sequence: TGTGCCAGCAGCTCCTTGACAGTGAACACTGAAGCTTTCTTT. Drawing the rest from reference TRBV7-2 and TRBJ1-1, the complete variable domain is GAGVSQSPSNKVTEKGKDVELRCDPISGHTALYWYRQSLGQGLEFLIYFQGNSAPDKSGLPSDRFSAERTGGSVSTLTIQRTQQEDSAVYLCASSSLTVNTEAFFGQGTRLTVV.

The V gene is TRBV29-1, the J gene TRBJ2-7; 11 positions agree with TRBD2. Germline CDR1 is SQVTM and CDR2 is ANQGSEA. CDR3 length: 14 residues. The V segment lost 6 bases and the J segment 5 bases; nucleotides outside the gene matches: 9. Here the CDR3 DNA reads TGCAGCGTAGATAGCGGGAGGGCCGGCAACGAGCAGTACTTC. It is translated as CSVDSGRAGNEQYF.

The chain is built from TRBV7-2 and TRBJ2-1, with a tentative D call TRBD2 (5 bases). Trimming pared 3 bases from V and 8 bases from J, leaving 14 bases between. Germline CDR1 reads SGHTA; CDR2 reads FQGNSA. This CDR3 has 14 amino acids. In nucleotides, the CDR3 is TGTGCCAGCAGCTTCGGACTCGCATATGATGAGCAGTTCTTC. Its translation: CASSFGLAYDEQFF.

V is TRBV7-2 and J is TRBJ2-3, with 7 bases identical to TRBD2. Germline CDR1 SGHTA, CDR2 FQGNSA. V dropped 4 bases and J dropped 10; count of bases not matched to a gene: 11. The CDR3 length is 14 residues. The CDR3 DNA follows: TGTGCCAGCAGCTCCAATCTAGCGGAGGCGGCGCAGTATTTT. Translation: CASSSNLAEAAQYF.

This chain links TRBV19 with TRBJ2-1; 9 bases map to TRBD2. Germline V gives CDR1 LNHDA, CDR2 SQIVND (reference sequence). V lost 11 bases, J lost 1 base, and 9 bases stayed unmatched. This CDR3 contains 15 residues. The CDR3 nucleotides read TGTGCCGCAAGTATAGCGGGAGTGTCCTACAATGAGCAGTTCTTC. It yields the protein CAASIAGVSYNEQFF.

The chain employs TRBV7-9 and TRBJ2-1; no clear D. The CDR3 loop spans 13 amino acids. The germline V and J ends were trimmed by 5 bases and 9 bases, with 14 bases remaining between them. Germline CDR1 is SEHNR and CDR2 is FQNEAQ (reference sequence). The DNA of the CDR3 is TGTGCCAGCAGCAACCTACGGGTCAGTGAGCAGTTCTTC. Amino acid sequence: CASSNLRVSEQFF.

This clone was picked up one time. The chain uses TRBV27 and TRBJ2-7, with 7 bases lining up with TRBD2. V gave up 7 bases and J gave up 3 bases; unmatched junction bases: 3. The CDR3 extends over 12 amino acids. Germline V gene data show CDR1 as MNHEY and CDR2 as SMNVEV (reference sequence). The CDR3 nucleotides are TGTGCCAGCAATAAGCGGGGCTACGAGCAGTACTTC. Amino acids: CASNKRGYEQYF.

The chain recombines TRBV5-5 with TRBJ1-3, with TRBD1 identical over 8 bases. The V and J ends lost 2 bases and 0 bases, in that order; junction bases with no gene match: 7. Germline values: CDR1 SGHKS, CDR2 YYEKEE (reference sequence). This CDR3 has 17 residues. The CDR3 DNA is TGTGCCAGCAGCTTTGGGGACAGGACTGTCTCTGGAAACACCATATATTTT. Amino acid sequence: CASSFGDRTVSGNTIYF.

This clone has a single count. The chain carries TRBV19 and TRBJ1-2; 7 bases align to TRBD1. Trimming took 3 bases from V and 3 from J; bases not matched to a gene: 10. There are 16 residues in the CDR3. CDR1 and CDR2 from the germline V gene are LNHDA and SQIVND (reference sequence). CDR3 in DNA: TGTGCCAGTAGTATGGGTCGCGGGACAGTCCACTATGGCTACACCTTC. Amino acids: CASSMGRGTVHYGYTF. Based on the CDR3 plus reference TRBV19 and TRBJ1-2, the full variable domain is DGGITQSPKYLFRKEGQNVTLSCEQNLNHDAMYWYRQDPGQGLRLIYYSQIVNDFQKGDIAEGYSVSREKKESFPLTVTSAQKNPTAFYLCASSMGRGTVHYGYTFGSGTRLTVV.

V usage is TRBV10-3 and J usage is TRBJ2-1, with 12 bases identical to TRBD2. CDR3 size: 14 residues. Germline values: CDR1 ENHRY, CDR2 SYGVKD. V lost 6 bases and J lost 9; bases outside the gene matches: 6. The CDR3 sequence: CAIRTSGSMGEQFF. CDR3 sequence (DNA): TGTGCCATCAGGACTAGCGGGAGCATGGGTGAGCAGTTCTTC.

The CDR3 loop is CASRRLALNEQFF. CDR3 DNA sequence: TGTGCCAGCAGAAGACTAGCCCTTAATGAGCAGTTCTTC. The chain carries TRBV6-5 and TRBJ2-1; 7 bases map to TRBD2. Looked up from germline, CDR1 is MNHEY and CDR2 is SVGAGI. V trimming: 6 bases; J trimming: 7 bases; junction bases outside the gene matches: 6. CDR3 length: 13 residues.

This sequence joins TRBV5-4 and TRBJ1-2; D is perhaps TRBD1 (6 bases). Germline V gene lookup returns CDR1 SGHNT and CDR2 YYREEE (reference sequence). The CDR3 contains 14 residues. V was trimmed by 3 bases and J by 4 bases, leaving 13 bases between them. CDR3 sequence reads: CASSSPGTTYGYTF. The CDR3 coding sequence is TGTGCCAGCAGCTCTCCCGGGACAACCTATGGCTACACCTTC.

The rearrangement uses TRBV6-1 and TRBJ1-2; a possible D gene is TRBD1 (5 bases). The CDR3 sequence is 15 residues long. With 1 base removed from V and 6 bases from J, the gap between germline ends came to 15 bases. Germline V gives CDR1 MNHNS, CDR2 SASEGT. CDR3: CASSEGVRGPDGYTF. In DNA, the CDR3 is TGTGCCAGCAGTGAAGGAGTTAGGGGCCCAGATGGCTACACCTTC.

V gene TRBV21-1 combines with J gene TRBJ2-1; no DNA check was done on the table's D call, TRBD2. TRBV21-1 is noted as a pseudogene. The CDR3 length is 18 residues. The CDR3 spells CASSKAPYLAGVSNEQFF. The CDR3 region has the DNA TGTGCCAGCAGCAAAGCCCCATATCTAGCGGGAGTTTCCAATGAGCAGTTCTTC.

The sample holds one count of this clone. The V call is TRBV28, the J call TRBJ2-7, with a weak D call TRBD2 (5 bases). This CDR3 has 13 residues. Per the germline V gene, CDR1 is MDHEN and CDR2 is SYDVKM. V lost 6 bases and J lost 7, with 16 bases in between. CDR3 sequence: CASSRGLTGEQYF. The CDR3 coding sequence is TGTGCCAGCAGCCGAGGGCTTACGGGGGAGCAGTACTTC.